This TCR beta chain was sequenced during a study of OX40 agonist ivuxolimab in advanced cancers. Across the study: Three patients showed partial responses: one hepatocellular carcinoma and two cutaneous melanoma cases.

To note about this clone: Its antigen is still unknown.

Study-wide findings and caveats: CD4+ T cells averaged fewer expanded clones than CD8+ T cells. Expanded peripheral T-cell antigen specificity went undetermined.

Germline assignment: CDR1 SEHNR and CDR2 FQNEAQ (reference sequence). CDR3 length: 11 residues. V was pared by 2 bases and J by 5 bases, with 1 base between. Sequencing used immunoSEQ multiplex PCR; TCRdb keeps in-frame clones, though not all of them. This sample has tens of thousands of clones, with roughly 90% found just once. The source of this sequence is an adult with an advanced solid tumor such as melanoma, head and neck, liver or kidney cancer. The sample here was CD4+ or CD8+ T cells sorted from blood, taken in a trial of the OX40 agonist ivuxolimab. The chain links TRBV7-9 to TRBJ2-1; D not resolved. For the CDR3, the DNA is TGTGCCAGCAGCTTAAACAATGAGCAGTTCTTC. This translates into CASSLNNEQFF.